Below, 32 T cell receptor beta chains from the same sample are listed, as sequenced in a study of blood T cells in healthy people across ages. A J-beta primer mix and a sample-barcoded 5' primer were used in a second PCR of roughly 6 to 11 cycles. TCRdb used MiXCR to reprocess the 5' RACE reads, holding one entry per CDR3 protein. Of around 800,000 distinct CDR3 sequences in the sample, 46% are singletons; the top ten hold roughly 18%. Sequences were obtained from blood. The source is a man older than 75 in good health.

The rearrangement joins TRBV20-1 to TRBJ2-4, with D tentatively TRBD1 (6 bases). The DNA end is more similar to TRBJ2-7, so the J call may be wrong. Germline values: CDR1 DFQATT, CDR2 SNEGSKA (reference sequence). The CDR3 is 14 residues long. The chain's CDR3 is CSAQGTVLPYEQYF. For the CDR3, the DNA is TGCAGTGCCCAGGGGACGGTCTTACCCTACGAGCAGTACTTC.

This clonotype was detected only a few times. The chain couples TRBV27 to TRBJ2-5, with 9 bases aligning to TRBD1. Germline V gene data show CDR1 as MNHEY and CDR2 as SMNVEV (reference sequence). After removal of 7 bases from V and 4 bases from J, the junction contained 13 bases not matched to a gene. This CDR3 region has 16 residues. The CDR3 here is CASKNSFTGGRETQYF. The CDR3, as DNA: TGTGCCAGCAAAAACTCATTTACAGGGGGCAGAGAGACCCAGTACTTC.

The V gene is TRBV29-1, the J gene TRBJ2-1; D is perhaps TRBD1 or TRBD2 (6 bases each). CDR3 length: 13 residues. CDR1 is SQVTM, CDR2 ANQGSEA, per germline. Trimming took off 2 bases at V and 4 bases at J, with 9 bases between the two ends. CDR3 sequence (DNA): TGCAGCGTTGAATGGAGGGGGTACAATGAGCAGTTCTTC. Translating it yields CSVEWRGYNEQFF.

The V and J genes are TRBV9 and TRBJ2-7; 11 bases match TRBD1. The CDR3 has 15 amino acids. The germline CDR1 and CDR2 sequences are SGDLS and YYNGEE. V shed 4 bases, J shed 7 bases, and the junction held 10 bases outside the gene matches. The CDR3 is CASSTTGQGAREQYF. For the CDR3, the DNA is TGTGCCAGCAGCACAACAGGACAGGGGGCGCGGGAGCAGTACTTC.

This clonotype was observed a single time. The V call is TRBV4-3, the J call TRBJ2-3; 13 bases are shared with TRBD2. CDR3 length: 14 amino acids. V lost 2 bases, J lost 9 bases, and 2 bases stayed unmatched. Germline CDR1 LGHNA, CDR2 YSLEER. CDR3 DNA: TGCGCCAGCAGCCAACGGGGACTAGCGGGGACGCAGTATTTT. Protein product: CASSQRGLAGTQYF.

The gene calls are TRBV20-1 and TRBJ2-1; TRBD2 is a possible D gene (5 bases). This CDR3 is built from 14 residues. The germline V gene has CDR1 DFQATT and CDR2 SNEGSKA (reference sequence). V was clipped by 0 bases and J by 10 bases, with 16 bases between them. The CDR3 nucleotides read TGCAGTGCTAGAGATCCTTCTAGCTCTCGCGAGCAGTTCTTC. This gives the protein CSARDPSSSREQFF.

This sequence joins TRBV2 and TRBJ2-7; TRBD2 matches 8 bases. The CDR3 runs 14 residues. From germline, CDR1 is SNHLY and CDR2 FYNNEI. V gave up 8 bases and J gave up 0 bases; unmatched junction bases: 6. The CDR3 DNA sequence: TGTGCCAGCGGGAGACTAGCGAGCTCCTACGAGCAGTACTTC. Its translation is CASGRLASSYEQYF.

The chain is built from TRBV5-4 and TRBJ1-1, with D hard to call. The CDR3 covers 14 residues. V was shortened by 7 bases and J by 4 bases, with 17 bases between the two germline ends. CDR1 and CDR2 from the germline V gene are SGHNT and YYREEE (reference sequence). DNA for the CDR3: TGTGCCAGCGACAAGAAGGGTACACCCACTGAAGCTTTCTTT. Translating gives CASDKKGTPTEAFF.

The V gene is TRBV29-1, the J gene TRBJ2-5; 7 bases map to TRBD1. The end of the DNA is better explained by TRBJ2-7, so the J call may be wrong. In germline, CDR1 is SQVTM, CDR2 ANQGSEA. The CDR3 spans 13 residues. CDR3 region: CSVYRDSPSEQYF. CDR3 bases: TGCAGCGTTTACCGGGACAGTCCCAGCGAGCAGTACTTC.

V and J are TRBV25-1 and TRBJ1-4, with 7 positions matching TRBD1. V lost 4 bases and J lost 8; bases outside the gene matches: 4. Germline CDR1 reads MGHDK; CDR2 reads SYGVNS. The CDR3 totals 13 residues. This chain's CDR3 is CASSGQGVEKLFF. DNA for the CDR3: TGTGCCAGCAGTGGGCAGGGGGTGGAAAAACTGTTTTTT.

The chain is built from TRBV3-1 and TRBJ1-1, with D possibly matching TRBD1 (6 bases). The CDR3 is 15 residues long. Trimming removed 6 bases at V and 5 bases at J, with 19 bases between. CDR1 is LGHDT and CDR2 is YNNKEL in the germline V gene (reference sequence). DNA of the CDR3: TGTGCCAGCAGGACCTGGGGGCAGAAGGGGACTGAAGCTTTCTTT. Its protein is CASRTWGQKGTEAFF.

The chain carries TRBV3-1 and TRBJ2-1; 8 bases map to TRBD1. Germline trimming cut 0 bases from V and 12 bases from J; bases unmatched to any gene: 7. The CDR3 runs to 14 residues. Germline V gene sequence: CDR1 LGHDT, CDR2 YNNKEL (reference sequence). CDR3 in amino acids: CASSQEADRGGQFF. DNA of the CDR3: TGTGCCAGCAGCCAAGAAGCCGACAGGGGTGGGCAGTTCTTC.

This chain links TRBV11-2 with TRBJ2-5; TRBD2 agrees at 11 bases. Per germline, CDR1 SGHAT and CDR2 FQNNGV. This CDR3 is built from 16 residues. Unmatched junction bases numbered 7, after V lost 3 bases and J lost 4 bases. For the CDR3, the DNA is TGTGCCAGCAGCTTCGTAGCGGGAGGGCCGGTAGAGACCCAGTACTTC. Translated, it gives CASSFVAGGPVETQYF.

This clonotype has only a few counts. V gene TRBV7-2 combines with J gene TRBJ2-1; a possible D gene is TRBD1 (5 bases). This CDR3 comprises 13 residues. CDR1 SGHTA and CDR2 FQGNSA come from the germline V gene. Between the trimmed V and J ends, which lost 4 bases and 9 bases, there was a span of 13 bases. CDR3 sequence reads: CASSSGPQTEQFF. DNA of the CDR3: TGTGCCAGCAGCTCAGGGCCCCAGACTGAGCAGTTCTTC.

The chain is built from TRBV6-2 or TRBV6-3 and TRBJ2-5; 7 bases line up with TRBD2. The J call may be incorrect, as the DNA end agrees better with TRBJ2-7. Germline V gene lookup returns CDR1 MNHEY and CDR2 SVGEGT. This CDR3 comprises 13 residues. The CDR3 nucleotides read TGTGCCAGCAGTTACGGGACTATCTACGAGCAGTACTTC. Its protein product is CASSYGTIYEQYF.

The rearrangement uses TRBV5-1 and TRBJ2-3; D not certain. CDR1 SGHRS and CDR2 YFSETQ come from the germline V gene. CDR3 length: 13 residues. V lost 0 bases, J lost 6 bases, and 8 bases lay in between. DNA for the CDR3: TGCGCCAGCAGCTTGGGCATTTCGGATACGCAGTATTTT. This gives the protein CASSLGISDTQYF.

As regards this clonotype: Compared with germline, one end of the junction differs, possibly owing to a read error. The chain employs TRBV12-3 or TRBV12-4 and TRBJ1-1; D is possibly TRBD1 (5 bases). This CDR3 spans 13 amino acids. CDR3 nucleotides: TGTGCCAGCAGTTTAAGGACGGACACTGACGCTTTCTTT. Translating it yields CASSLRTDTDAFF.

This chain uses TRBV18 with TRBJ2-5; D possibly corresponds to TRBD1 (5 bases). The end of the DNA aligns better with TRBJ2-4, so the J call may be wrong. The CDR3 has 14 residues. Germline values: CDR1 KGHSH, CDR2 LQKENI. The CDR3 spells CASSLDKGPNIQYF. The CDR3 coding sequence is TGTGCCAGCTCACTTGACAAGGGGCCAAACATTCAGTACTTC.

The chain carries TRBV6-2 or TRBV6-3 and TRBJ2-3; D call uncertain. The V end lost 8 bases, the J end lost 0 bases, and 15 bases lay between the germline ends. Germline V gene sequence: CDR1 MNHEY, CDR2 SVGEGT. The CDR3 totals 15 residues. Here the CDR3 reads CASRPRALSTDTQYF. The DNA of the CDR3 is TGTGCCAGCCGACCACGGGCCCTTAGCACAGATACGCAGTATTTT.

The chain couples TRBV9 to TRBJ2-3, with 10 bases lining up with TRBD2. In germline, CDR1 is SGDLS, CDR2 YYNGEE. The CDR3 loop spans 20 amino acids. V was clipped by 4 bases and J by 1 base; unmatched bases: 18. The CDR3 reads CASSSRTSGQLNQRTDTQYF. CDR3 DNA: TGTGCCAGCAGCAGTCGGACTAGCGGACAATTAAATCAACGCACAGATACGCAGTATTTT.

DNA of the CDR3: TGCAGTGCCCCTGGACAGTCTTACTACAATGAGCAGTTCTTC. Amino acids: CSAPGQSYYNEQFF. J is TRBJ2-1 and V is TRBV20-1, with D maybe TRBD1 (6 bases). This CDR3 has 14 residues. Germline V gene sequence: CDR1 DFQATT, CDR2 SNEGSKA (reference sequence). V lost 6 bases to trimming and J lost 3 bases, with 15 bases between them.

The gene calls are TRBV2 and TRBJ1-6, with 11 nucleotides matching TRBD1. The germline V gene encodes CDR1 SNHLY and CDR2 FYNNEI. The length of the CDR3 is 13 residues. With V trimmed by 7 bases and J by 9 bases, 2 bases remained unmatched. CDR3 nucleotide sequence: TGTGCCAGCACCGGGACAGGGGGTTCACCCCTCCACTTT. Its protein is CASTGTGGSPLHF.

V is TRBV20-1 and J is TRBJ2-4, with 10 bases that match TRBD2. The CDR3 consists of 13 residues. Germline lookup yields CDR1 DFQATT and CDR2 SNEGSKA (reference sequence). With V trimmed by 8 bases and J by 13 bases, 14 bases remained unmatched. CDR3 sequence reads: CSSASGSSIEQYF. The CDR3, as DNA: TGCAGTTCGGCTAGCGGGAGTTCTATTGAGCAGTACTTC.

This chain joins TRBV10-3 and TRBJ2-1; either TRBD1 or TRBD2 may supply D (7 bases each). The ends were cut back, 4 bases at V and 6 bases at J, with 22 bases in the middle. This CDR3 is built from 17 residues. CDR1 and CDR2 (germline): ENHRY, SYGVKD. The CDR3 sequence is CAISAARGRELVNEQFF. CDR3 coding DNA: TGTGCCATCAGTGCTGCGAGGGGGCGGGAGTTAGTCAATGAGCAGTTCTTC.

This clonotype was seen at least ten times. V is TRBV29-1 and J is TRBJ2-7, with 14 bases identical to TRBD2. This CDR3 is built from 15 residues. The germline CDR1 and CDR2 sequences are SQVTM and ANQGSEA. Trimming cost V 5 bases and J 0 bases; bases outside gene matches: 3. The CDR3 nucleotides read TGCAGCGTTTTTGGGACTAGCGGGAGCTCCTACGAGCAGTACTTC. Its translation: CSVFGTSGSSYEQYF.

This clonotype was seen many times. The gene calls are TRBV5-4 and TRBJ2-7, with 8 positions matching TRBD1. V shed 4 bases and J 5 bases; nucleotides not matched to a gene: 11. The length of the CDR3 is 15 residues. The V gene's germline CDR1 is SGHNT and CDR2 YYREEE (reference sequence). For the CDR3, the DNA is TGTGCCAGCAGCCTGGGCCGGACAGGGTTCCACGAGCAGTACTTC. Its protein product is CASSLGRTGFHEQYF.

The chain links TRBV14 to TRBJ1-6; D remains ambiguous. The CDR3 loop spans 15 amino acids. Germline loops: CDR1 SGHDN, CDR2 FVKESK. V dropped 3 bases and J dropped 5 bases, with 11 bases sitting between them. CDR3 sequence (DNA): TGTGCCAGCAGCCAGTGGCGGACCGATAATTCACCCCTCCACTTT. Translated, it gives CASSQWRTDNSPLHF.

The V gene is TRBV9, the J gene TRBJ1-1, with D unresolved. The germline V gene has CDR1 SGDLS and CDR2 YYNGEE. The CDR3 extends over 16 amino acids. The V end lost 3 bases, the J end lost 0 bases, and 15 bases lay between the germline ends. The CDR3 region is CASSDSPATMNTEAFF. The CDR3, as DNA: TGTGCCAGCAGCGATAGCCCGGCTACCATGAACACTGAAGCTTTCTTT.

As concerns this clonotype: An end of the junction does not agree with germline; a read error may underlie this. The chain recombines TRBV5-1 with TRBJ2-5, with 10 bases identical to TRBD1. Germline CDR1 reads SGHRS; CDR2 reads YFSETQ. The CDR3 totals 17 residues. The CDR3 sequence is CASSLAVTGGAGETQYF. In nucleotides, the CDR3 is TGCGCTAGCAGCTTGGCCGTGACAGGGGGCGCGGGGGAGACCCAGTACTTC. Full variable domain (rest looked up from reference TRBV5-1 and TRBJ2-5): KAGVTQTPRYLIKTRGQQVTLSCSPISGHRSVSWYQQTPGQGLQFLFEYFSETQRNKGNFPGRFSGRQFSNSRSEMNVSTLELGDSALYLCASSLAVTGGAGETQYFGPGTRLLVL.

The chain employs TRBV4-1 and TRBJ1-2, with D maybe TRBD1 (5 bases). Trimming cost V 4 bases and J 4 bases, with 19 bases left between them. Per germline, CDR1 MGHRA and CDR2 YSYEKL. The CDR3 consists of 16 residues. The CDR3 coding sequence is TGCGCCAGCAGCCTACGACAGCTTAATACCGCCTATGGCTACACCTTC. Residues: CASSLRQLNTAYGYTF.

The chain is built from TRBV20-1 and TRBJ2-1; a weak D match, TRBD2 (6 bases). Germline V gene data show CDR1 as DFQATT and CDR2 as SNEGSKA (reference sequence). The V and J ends lost 0 bases and 6 bases respectively, with 15 bases between them. This CDR3 region has 15 residues. The CDR3 sequence is CSARDQGLAINEQFF. DNA for the CDR3: TGCAGTGCTAGAGATCAGGGCCTAGCGATCAATGAGCAGTTCTTC.

V gene TRBV20-1 combines with J gene TRBJ1-4; D unclear. With 2 bases removed from V and 0 bases from J, the gap between germline ends came to 10 bases. The germline gives CDR1 DFQATT, CDR2 SNEGSKA (reference sequence). The length of the CDR3 is 15 residues. CDR3: CSARHSIATNEKLFF. The CDR3 DNA is TGCAGTGCTAGACACAGCATCGCAACTAATGAAAAACTGTTTTTT.